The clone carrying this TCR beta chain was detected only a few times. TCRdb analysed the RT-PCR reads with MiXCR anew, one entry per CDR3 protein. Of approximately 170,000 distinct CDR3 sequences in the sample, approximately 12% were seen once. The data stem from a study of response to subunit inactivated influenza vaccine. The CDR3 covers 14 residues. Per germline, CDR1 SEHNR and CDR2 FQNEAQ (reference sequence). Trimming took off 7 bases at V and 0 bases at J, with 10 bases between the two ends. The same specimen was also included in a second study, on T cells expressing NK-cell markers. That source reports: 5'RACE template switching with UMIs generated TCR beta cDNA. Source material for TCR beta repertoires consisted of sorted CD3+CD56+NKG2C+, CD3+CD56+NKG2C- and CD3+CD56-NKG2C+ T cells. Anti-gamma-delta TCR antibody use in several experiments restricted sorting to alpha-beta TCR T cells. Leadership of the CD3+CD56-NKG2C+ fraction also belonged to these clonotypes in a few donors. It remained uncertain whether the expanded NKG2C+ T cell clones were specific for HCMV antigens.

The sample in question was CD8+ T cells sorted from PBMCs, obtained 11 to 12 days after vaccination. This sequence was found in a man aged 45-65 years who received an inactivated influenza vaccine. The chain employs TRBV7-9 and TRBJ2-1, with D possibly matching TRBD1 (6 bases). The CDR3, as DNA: TGTGCCAGCACCAGGGACATCTCCTACAATGAGCAGTTCTTC. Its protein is CASTRDISYNEQFF.